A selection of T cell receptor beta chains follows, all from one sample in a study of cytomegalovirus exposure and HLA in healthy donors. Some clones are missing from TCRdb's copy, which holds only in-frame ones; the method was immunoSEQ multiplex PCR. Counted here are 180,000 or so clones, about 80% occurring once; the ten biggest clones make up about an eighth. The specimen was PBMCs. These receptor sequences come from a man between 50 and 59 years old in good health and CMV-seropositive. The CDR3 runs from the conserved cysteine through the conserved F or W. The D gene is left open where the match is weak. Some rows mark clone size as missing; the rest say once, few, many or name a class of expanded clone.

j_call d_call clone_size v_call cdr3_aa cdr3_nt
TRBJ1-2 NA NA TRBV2 CASSGYGTREVGYTF TGTGCCAGCAGTGGATATGGGACAAGGGAAGTCGGCTACACCTTC
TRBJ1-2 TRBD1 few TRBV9 CASSPTGGAHYGYTF TGTGCCAGCAGCCCTACAGGGGGGGCCCACTATGGCTACACCTTC
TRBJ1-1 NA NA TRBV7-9 CASSLDRVFTEAFF TGTGCCAGCAGCTTAGACAGGGTGTTCACTGAAGCTTTCTTT
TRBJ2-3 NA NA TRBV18 CASSPSGYKGDTQYF TGTGCCAGCTCCCCATCAGGGTACAAGGGGGATACGCAGTATTTT
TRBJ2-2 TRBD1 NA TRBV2 CASRADRGPGELFF TGTGCCAGCAGAGCGGACAGGGGTCCCGGGGAGCTGTTTTTT
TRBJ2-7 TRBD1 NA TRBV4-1 CASSRPGQAGNEQYF TGCGCCAGCAGCCGTCCGGGACAGGCAGGGAACGAGCAGTACTTC
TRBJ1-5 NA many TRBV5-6 CASSLDRAQPQHF TGTGCCAGCAGCTTGGACAGGGCCCAGCCCCAGCATTTT
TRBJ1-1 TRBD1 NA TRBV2 CASSQSGTANTEAFF TGTGCCAGCAGTCAATCCGGGACAGCGAACACTGAAGCTTTCTTT
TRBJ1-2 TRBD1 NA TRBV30 CAWSHPGGGYTF TGTGCCTGGAGTCACCCAGGGGGAGGCTACACCTTC
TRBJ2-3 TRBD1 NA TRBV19 CASVPTGGAEWLTDTQYF TGTGCCAGTGTCCCGACAGGGGGCGCAGAATGGCTCACAGATACGCAGTATTTT
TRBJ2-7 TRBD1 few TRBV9 CASSGQGAYEQYF TGTGCCAGCAGCGGACAGGGGGCCTACGAGCAGTACTTC
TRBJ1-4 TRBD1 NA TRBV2 CASSDATGETEKLFF TGTGCCAGCAGTGACGCGACAGGGGAAACCGAAAAACTGTTTTTT
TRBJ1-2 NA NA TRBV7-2 CASSPDRDYGYTF TGTGCCAGCAGCCCAGACAGAGACTATGGCTACACCTTC
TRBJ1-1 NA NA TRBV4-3 CASSQATWSEAFF TGCGCCAGCAGCCAAGCAACGTGGAGTGAAGCTTTCTTT
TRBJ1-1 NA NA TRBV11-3 CASSFDLLQENTEAFF TGTGCCAGCAGCTTCGATTTGTTACAGGAGAACACTGAAGCTTTCTTT
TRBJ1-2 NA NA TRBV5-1 CASSETEAGYTF TGCGCCAGCTCGGAGACAGAAGCTGGCTACACCTTC
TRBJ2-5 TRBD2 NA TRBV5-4 CASSLKRGNQETQYF TGTGCCAGCAGCTTGAAGCGGGGGAACCAAGAGACCCAGTACTTC
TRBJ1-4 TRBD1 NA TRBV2 CASSLIGTVNEKLFF TGTGCCAGCAGCTTAATCGGGACAGTCAATGAAAAACTGTTTTTT
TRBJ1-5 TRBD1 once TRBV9 CASSPDRAHQPQHF TGTGCCAGCAGCCCTGACAGGGCACATCAGCCCCAGCATTTT
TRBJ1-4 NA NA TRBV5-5 CASSLYGEWEKLFF TGTGCCAGCAGCTTGTACGGGGAATGGGAAAAACTGTTTTTT
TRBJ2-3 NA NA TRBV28 CASNVPGFSLEDTQYF TGTGCCAGCAACGTACCGGGATTCTCTCTTGAAGATACGCAGTATTTT
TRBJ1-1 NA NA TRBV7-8 CASSLGGRQAGNTEAFF TGTGCCAGCAGCTTAGGGGGTCGGCAGGCGGGTAACACTGAAGCTTTCTTT
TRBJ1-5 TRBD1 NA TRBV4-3 CASSQAIRDRGFYSNQPQHF TGCGCCAGCAGCCAAGCTATCCGGGACAGGGGGTTCTATAGCAATCAGCCCCAGCATTTT
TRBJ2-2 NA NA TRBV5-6 CASSLAGWNTGELFF TGTGCCAGCAGCTTGGCAGGGTGGAACACCGGGGAGCTGTTTTTT
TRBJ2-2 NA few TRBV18 CASSPPGNTGELFF TGTGCCAGCTCACCACCCGGGAACACCGGGGAGCTGTTTTTT
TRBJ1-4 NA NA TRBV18 CASSPQGVGTNEKLFF TGTGCCAGCTCACCACAGGGGGTCGGGACTAATGAAAAACTGTTTTTT
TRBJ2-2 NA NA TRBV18 CASSPPRGHTNTGELFF TGTGCCAGCTCACCACCCAGGGGACATACGAACACCGGGGAGCTGTTTTTT
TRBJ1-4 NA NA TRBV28 CASREGGANEKLFF TGTGCCAGCAGGGAAGGGGGGGCTAATGAAAAACTGTTTTTT
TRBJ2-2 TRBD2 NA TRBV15 CATSGSGGALVGELFF TGTGCCACCAGCGGTAGCGGGGGGGCCCTGGTCGGGGAGCTGTTTTTT
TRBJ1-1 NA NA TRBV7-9 CSSSRGSYSGNTEAFF TGTTCCAGCAGCCGCGGATCCTACTCGGGGAACACTGAAGCTTTCTTT
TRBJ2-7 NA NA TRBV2 CASSDIRGSSYEQYF TGTGCCAGCAGTGACATCCGGGGATCCTCCTACGAGCAGTACTTC
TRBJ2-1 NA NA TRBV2 CASSVLSYNEQFF TGTGCCAGCAGTGTCCTCTCCTACAATGAGCAGTTCTTC
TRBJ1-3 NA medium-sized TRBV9 CASSAEGGNTIYF TGTGCCAGCAGCGCCGAGGGCGGAAACACCATATATTTT
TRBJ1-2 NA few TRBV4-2 CASSHDKNYGYTF TGTGCCAGCAGCCATGACAAGAACTATGGCTACACCTTC
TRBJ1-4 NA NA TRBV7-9 CASSLSSSSKLFF TGTGCCAGCAGCCTCTCCTCCTCGTCAAAACTGTTTTTT
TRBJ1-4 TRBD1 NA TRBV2 CASRRWGQGSGNEKLFF TGTGCCAGCAGGAGGTGGGGACAGGGGTCCGGTAATGAAAAACTGTTTTTT
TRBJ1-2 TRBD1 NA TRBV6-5 CASLTLGGLGSGYTF TGTGCCAGCCTTACCTTAGGGGGCTTAGGGAGTGGCTACACCTTC
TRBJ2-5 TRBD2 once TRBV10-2 CASSERERGGQETQYF TGCGCCAGCAGTGAGCGGGAACGGGGGGGCCAGGAGACCCAGTACTTC
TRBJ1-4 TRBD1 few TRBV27 CASSFLGQGATNEKLFF TGTGCCAGCAGTTTCCTGGGACAGGGAGCAACTAATGAAAAACTGTTTTTT
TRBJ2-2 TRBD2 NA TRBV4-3 CASSQDPGLAGIGELFF TGCGCCAGCAGCCAAGACCCGGGACTAGCGGGGATCGGGGAGCTGTTTTTT
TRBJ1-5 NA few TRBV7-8 CASSHRPGVGNQPQHF TGTGCCAGCAGCCACAGACCCGGGGTCGGCAATCAGCCCCAGCATTTT
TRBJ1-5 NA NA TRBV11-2 CASSSAGPEGNQPQHF TGTGCCAGCAGCTCGGCAGGGCCTGAGGGCAATCAGCCCCAGCATTTT
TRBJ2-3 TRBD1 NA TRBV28 CASNRDRVSTDTQYF TGTGCCAGCAACCGGGACAGGGTATCCACAGATACGCAGTATTTT
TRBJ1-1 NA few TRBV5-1 CASSLDGRGTEAFF TGCGCCAGCAGCTTGGATGGTCGGGGGACTGAAGCTTTCTTT
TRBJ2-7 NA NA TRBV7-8 CASSSRPGGSYEQYF TGTGCCAGCAGTTCACGCCCCGGGGGCTCCTACGAGCAGTACTTC
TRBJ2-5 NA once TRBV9 CASSVSRQETQYF TGTGCCAGCAGCGTAAGCCGGCAAGAGACCCAGTACTTC
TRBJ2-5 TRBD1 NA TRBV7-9 CASSSPGGQETQYF TGTGCCAGCAGCTCCCCAGGGGGCCAAGAGACCCAGTACTTC
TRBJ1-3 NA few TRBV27 CASSSLSSGNTIYF TGTGCCAGCAGTTCTCTTAGCTCTGGAAACACCATATATTTT
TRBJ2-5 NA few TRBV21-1 CASSPGERGQETQYF TGTGCCAGCAGCCCAGGAGAGCGGGGCCAAGAGACCCAGTACTTC
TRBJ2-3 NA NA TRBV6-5 CASKGRADTQYF TGTGCCAGTAAGGGGCGCGCAGATACGCAGTATTTT
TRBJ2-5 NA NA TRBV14 CASNSIKTKETQYF TGTGCCAGCAACTCTATCAAGACAAAAGAGACCCAGTACTTC
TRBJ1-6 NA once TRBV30 CAWSEGVAGINSPLHF TGTGCCTGGAGTGAGGGGGTGGCAGGGATTAATTCACCCCTCCACTTT
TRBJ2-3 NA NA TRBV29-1 CSVGGGETSTDTQYF TGCAGCGTTGGAGGAGGTGAAACTAGCACAGATACGCAGTATTTT
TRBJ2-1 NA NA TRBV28 CASRLRGQKMTGEQFF TGTGCCAGCAGGCTACGCGGACAGAAGATGACCGGTGAGCAGTTCTTC
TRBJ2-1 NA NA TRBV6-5 CASSPGQFSYNEQFF TGTGCCAGCAGTCCCGGACAGTTTTCCTACAATGAGCAGTTCTTC
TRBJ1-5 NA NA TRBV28 CASSLSPGNSNQPQHF TGTGCCAGCAGTTTATCCCCCGGGAATAGCAATCAGCCCCAGCATTTT
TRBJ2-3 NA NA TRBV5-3 CARSVIQEKGGTDTQYF TGTGCCAGAAGCGTAATACAGGAAAAAGGGGGCACAGATACGCAGTATTTT
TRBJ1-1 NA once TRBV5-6 CASSLSDRIDTEAFF TGTGCCAGCAGCTTGTCTGACAGGATCGACACTGAAGCTTTCTTT
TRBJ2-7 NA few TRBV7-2 CASSSLDSIYEQYF TGTGCCAGCAGCTCCTTGGACAGTATCTACGAGCAGTACTTC